Below are 2 T cell receptor beta chains sequenced from a single sample in a study of cytomegalovirus exposure and HLA in healthy donors (dated by TCRdb to 2017 to 2019). Library creation used the immunoSEQ multiplex PCR assay. The table was pulled from immuneACCESS by TCRdb, which kept in-frame rearrangements only. Such tables lose some clones; where checked, under half of the loss comes from unresolved V genes, and the rest has no known cause. This sample has 100,000 to 150,000 clones in its table, and about 96% of those were observed once. 1.7% of the sample is held by the ten biggest clonotypes. The sequenced sample was PBMCs. Receptor source: a man between 18 and 29 years old in good health and CMV-seronegative.

This rearrangement joins TRBV6-1 to TRBJ2-7; D perhaps matches TRBD1 (6 bases). Trimming took 5 bases from V and 3 from J, leaving 17 bases between them. CDR1 and CDR2 (germline): MNHNS, SASEGT. This CDR3 is built from 15 residues. CDR3 nucleotides: TGTGCCAGCAGTATTGAGGTGGGACAAGGCTACGAGCAGTACTTC. Its translation: CASSIEVGQGYEQYF.

This sequence joins TRBV7-9 and TRBJ1-1; TRBD1 aligns across 7 bases. Germline V gene sequence: CDR1 SEHNR, CDR2 FQNEAQ (reference sequence). V lost 1 base to trimming and J lost 10 bases; unmatched junction nucleotides: 0. There are 11 residues in the CDR3. CDR3 sequence (DNA): TGTGCCAGCAGCTTAGACAGGGGAGCTTTCTTT. This gives the protein CASSLDRGAFF.